Each of the 13 T cell receptor beta chains below was sequenced from the same sample in a study of blood T cells in healthy people across ages. Together with a sample-barcoded 5' primer, a J-beta primer mix was included in a second PCR lasting about 6 to 11 cycles. TCRdb itself ran the 5' RACE reads through MiXCR, one entry per CDR3 protein. The sample records roughly 680,000 distinct CDR3 sequences, about 51% being singletons. Sample: blood. These receptors were collected from a woman aged 80 or over in good health.

Turning to this clonotype: This may be a read error: a much more frequent sequence differs by one nucleotide. The chain links TRBV20-1 to TRBJ2-3, with D unclear. V dropped 0 bases and J dropped 9 bases, with 10 bases sitting between them. This CDR3 region has 12 residues. CDR1 and CDR2 (germline): DFQATT, SNEGSKA (reference sequence). CDR3 sequence reads: CSARESPYTQYF. CDR3 nucleotides: TGCAGTGCTAGAGAGTCCCCGTACACGCAGTATTTT.

There are a few counts of this clonotype. The genes are TRBV7-8 and TRBJ1-5; TRBD1 aligns across 9 bases. The germline V gene encodes CDR1 SGHVS and CDR2 FQNEAQ. The CDR3 is made up of 15 amino acids. V shed 5 bases, J shed 0 bases, and the junction held 2 bases outside the gene matches. The CDR3 loop is CASSNRGLSNQPQHF. DNA of the CDR3: TGTGCCAGCAGCAACAGGGGGCTTAGCAATCAGCCCCAGCATTTT.

The chain uses TRBV27 and TRBJ1-1, with 7 bases fitting TRBD1. This CDR3 has 13 amino acids. Germline V gene sequence: CDR1 MNHEY, CDR2 SMNVEV (reference sequence). Trimming took 7 bases from V and 1 from J; bases not matched to a gene: 3. The CDR3: CASKGAWNTEAFF. CDR3 in DNA: TGTGCCAGCAAGGGGGCGTGGAACACTGAAGCTTTCTTT.

The genes are TRBV4-1 and TRBJ2-3; unclear D gene. Trimming removed 2 bases from V and 6 bases from J, with 9 bases in between. The CDR3 runs 13 residues. The germline CDR1 and CDR2 sequences are MGHRA and YSYEKL. CDR3 protein: CASSQQLEDTQYF. CDR3 bases: TGCGCCAGCAGCCAACAACTTGAGGATACGCAGTATTTT.

This clonotype has ten or more counts. The chain is built from TRBV4-2 and TRBJ2-7; 8 bases are a match to TRBD2. Germline trimming cut 4 bases from V and 5 bases from J; bases unmatched to any gene: 7. There are 14 residues in the CDR3. Germline values: CDR1 LGHNA, CDR2 YNFKEQ. CDR3 sequence (DNA): TGTGCCAGCAGCCTCGGGAGGGCGAGGAACGAGCAGTACTTC. Translated: CASSLGRARNEQYF.

This rearrangement joins TRBV6-2 or TRBV6-3 to TRBJ2-1; D unresolved. Trimming left V 6 bases short and J 6 bases short, with 12 bases between. Germline V gene data show CDR1 as MNHEY and CDR2 as SVGEGT. CDR3 length equals 13 residues. CDR3 loop: CASSPRWGNEQFF. CDR3 DNA sequence: TGTGCCAGCAGCCCCCGATGGGGCAATGAGCAGTTCTTC.

This clonotype was seen a handful of times. The DNA for the CDR3 is TGCGCCAGCAGCCCGGGAGGGGGCCTCACAGATACGCAGTATTTT. This encodes CASSPGGGLTDTQYF. The chain combines TRBV5-1 with TRBJ2-3, with D perhaps matching TRBD2 (8 bases). Germline CDR1 is SGHRS and CDR2 is YFSETQ. V lost 4 bases and J lost 2, with 14 bases in between. The CDR3 length is 15 residues.

This clonotype was observed a handful of times. This chain joins TRBV6-2 or TRBV6-3 and TRBJ2-2; no clear D. Trimming shortened V by 2 bases and J by 3 bases, and 7 bases separated the two germline ends. Looked up from germline, CDR1 is MNHEY and CDR2 is SVGEGT. CDR3 length equals 14 residues. CDR3 coding DNA: TGTGCCAGCAGTTACACCCAGGACACCGGGGAGCTGTTTTTT. Translation: CASSYTQDTGELFF.

The chain combines TRBV12-3 or TRBV12-4 with TRBJ1-1; D gene ambiguous. With 9 bases removed from V and 3 bases from J, the gap between germline ends came to 17 bases. The CDR3 length is 14 residues. The CDR3 DNA sequence: TGTGCCAGTACAACTGGGAAGATTTACACTGAAGCTTTCTTT. Translated: CASTTGKIYTEAFF.

This CDR3 reads CASRKYRLPKNIQYF. The CDR3 nucleotides are TGTGCCAGCAGAAAATATAGGCTACCCAAAAACATTCAGTACTTC. This chain connects TRBV2 to TRBJ2-4; the D is unclear. Germline V gene data show CDR1 as SNHLY and CDR2 as FYNNEI. The CDR3 has 15 residues. V lost 6 bases and J 2 bases, leaving 14 bases between the germline ends.

This clonotype came up once. The chain recombines TRBV4-1 with TRBJ2-5; 7 bases are shared with TRBD2. Germline loops: CDR1 MGHRA, CDR2 YSYEKL. CDR3 length: 15 residues. After removal of 0 bases from V and 5 bases from J, the junction contained 6 bases not matched to a gene. The CDR3 coding sequence is TGCGCCAGCAGCCAAGAGGGGGGGACCAGGGAGACCCAGTACTTC. Its protein product is CASSQEGGTRETQYF.

This clonotype was counted only a few times. This chain links TRBV25-1 with TRBJ1-2; D is perhaps TRBD1 (5 bases). Per germline, CDR1 MGHDK and CDR2 SYGVNS. The V end lost 5 bases, the J end lost 8 bases, and 6 bases lay between the germline ends. The CDR3 extends over 10 amino acids. The CDR3 spells CASSSGGYTF. In DNA, the CDR3 is TGTGCCAGCAGTTCAGGGGGCTACACCTTC.

A word on this clonotype: With a much larger clone just one base away, this may be a read error. The chain uses TRBV4-2 and TRBJ1-4; perhaps TRBD1 as D (5 bases). CDR3 size: 16 residues. The germline CDR1 and CDR2 sequences are LGHNA and YNFKEQ. The V gene lost 0 bases and the J gene lost 4 bases, with 12 bases spanning the gap. The CDR3 loop reads CASSQEEGLGNEKLFF. The CDR3 bases are TGTGCCAGCAGCCAAGAGGAGGGGCTGGGTAATGAAAAACTGTTTTTT.